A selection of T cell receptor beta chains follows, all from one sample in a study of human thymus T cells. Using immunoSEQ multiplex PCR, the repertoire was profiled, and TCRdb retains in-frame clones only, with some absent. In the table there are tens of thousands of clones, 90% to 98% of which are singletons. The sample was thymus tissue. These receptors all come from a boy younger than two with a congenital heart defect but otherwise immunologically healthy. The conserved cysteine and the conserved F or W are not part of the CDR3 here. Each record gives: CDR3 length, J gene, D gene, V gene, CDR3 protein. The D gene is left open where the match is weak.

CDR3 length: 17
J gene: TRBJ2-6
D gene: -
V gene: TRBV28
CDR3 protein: ATGRAGPPTNSGANVLT

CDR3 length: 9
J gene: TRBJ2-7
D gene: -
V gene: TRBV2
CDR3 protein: ASSDNYEQY

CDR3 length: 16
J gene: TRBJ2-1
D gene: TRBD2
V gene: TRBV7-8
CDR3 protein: ASSLRGLSSGLYNEQF

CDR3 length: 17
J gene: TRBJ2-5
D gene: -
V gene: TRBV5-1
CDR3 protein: ASSLLSWGGRSPQETQY

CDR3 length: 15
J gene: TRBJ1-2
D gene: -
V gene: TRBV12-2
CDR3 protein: ASRLAAGRGQLYGYT

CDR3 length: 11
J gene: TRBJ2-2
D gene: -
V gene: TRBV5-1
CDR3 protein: ASSSLANGELF

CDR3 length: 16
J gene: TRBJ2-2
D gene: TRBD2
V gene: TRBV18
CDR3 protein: ASSPSRLAGGIAGELF

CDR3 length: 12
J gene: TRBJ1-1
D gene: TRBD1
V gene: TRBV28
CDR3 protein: ASSSGQGAPEAF

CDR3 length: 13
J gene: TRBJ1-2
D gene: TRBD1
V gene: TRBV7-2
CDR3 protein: ASSPRTGDRNGYT

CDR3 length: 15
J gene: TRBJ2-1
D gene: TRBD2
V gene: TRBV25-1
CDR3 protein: ASSPLSGRPGSNEQF

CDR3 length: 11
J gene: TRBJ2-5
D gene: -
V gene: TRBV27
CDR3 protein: ASSYPGAETQY

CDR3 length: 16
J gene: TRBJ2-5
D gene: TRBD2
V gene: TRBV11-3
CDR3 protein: ASSLDPELAGAQETQY

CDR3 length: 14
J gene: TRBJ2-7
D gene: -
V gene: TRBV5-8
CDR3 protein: ASRPSGPGTPYEQY

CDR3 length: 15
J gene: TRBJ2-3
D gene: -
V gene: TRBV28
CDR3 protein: ASSCYDSPARFSTQY

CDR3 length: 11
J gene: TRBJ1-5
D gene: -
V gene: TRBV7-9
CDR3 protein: ASSFGVDQPQH

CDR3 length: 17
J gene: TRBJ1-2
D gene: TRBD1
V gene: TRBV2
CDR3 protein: ASSEATDRDSTSNYGYT

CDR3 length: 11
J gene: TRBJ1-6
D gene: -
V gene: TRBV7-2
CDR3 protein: ASSLAQVSPLH

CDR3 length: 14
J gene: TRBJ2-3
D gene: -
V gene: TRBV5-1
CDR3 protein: ASRRGDGSRIGTQY

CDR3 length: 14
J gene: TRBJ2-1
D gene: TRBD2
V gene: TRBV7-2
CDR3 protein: ASSLALSGGNNEQF

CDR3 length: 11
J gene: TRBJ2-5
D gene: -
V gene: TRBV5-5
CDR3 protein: ASSLPLWETQY

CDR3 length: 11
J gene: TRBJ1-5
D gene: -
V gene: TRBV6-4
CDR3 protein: ASRGVGDQPQH

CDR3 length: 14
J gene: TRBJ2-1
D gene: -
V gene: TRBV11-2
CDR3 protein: ASSLCAGPPYNEQF

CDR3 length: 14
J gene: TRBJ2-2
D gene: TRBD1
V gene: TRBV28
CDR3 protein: ASSARDRTNTGELF

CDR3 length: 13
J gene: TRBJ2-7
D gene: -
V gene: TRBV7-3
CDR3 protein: ASSQDGLGYYEQY

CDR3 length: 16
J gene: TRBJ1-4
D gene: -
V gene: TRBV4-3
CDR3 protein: ASSQVYRTDATNEKLF

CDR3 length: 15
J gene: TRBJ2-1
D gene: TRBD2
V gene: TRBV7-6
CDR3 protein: ASSYRETSDRLNEQF

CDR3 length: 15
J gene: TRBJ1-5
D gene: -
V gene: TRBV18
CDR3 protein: ASSPGVPPYSNQPQH

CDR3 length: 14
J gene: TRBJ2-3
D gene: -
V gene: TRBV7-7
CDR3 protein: ASSRGRGANTDTQY

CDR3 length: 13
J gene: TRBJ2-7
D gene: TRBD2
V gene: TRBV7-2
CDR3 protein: ASILKAGGPREQY

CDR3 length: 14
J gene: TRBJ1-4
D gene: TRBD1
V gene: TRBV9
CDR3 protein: ASSVGGTAHNEKLF

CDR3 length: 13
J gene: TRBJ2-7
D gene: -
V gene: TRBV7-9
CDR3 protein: ASSLRPGSLYEQY

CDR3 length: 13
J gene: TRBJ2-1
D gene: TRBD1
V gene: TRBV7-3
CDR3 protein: ASSFSGTGNHEQF